The 3 T cell receptor beta chains in this list originate from one sample, sequenced in a study of a mutant IDH1 vaccine in newly diagnosed glioma. The time point was: week 47, end of study. One vaccine dose held 300 ug of mutant IDH1 20-mer peptide and came with topical imiquimod. Produced via immunoSEQ multiplex PCR; TCRdb's table is partial and in-frame only. The sample lists tens of thousands of clones; approximately 84% were seen once. The antigens for these receptors are not known. This material consisted of PBMCs, taken from a glioma patient whose treatment included an IDH1 peptide vaccine. The receptors come from a woman aged 25 to 39 with glioma. Some clones in this sample may be carry-over from other donors' samples.

DNA for the CDR3: TGTGCCAGCAGCTTCGGTCCATCAGCGGGCCCTACCGGGGAGCTGTTTTTT. It codes for CASSFGPSAGPTGELFF. The rearrangement joins TRBV7-6 to TRBJ2-2; D might be TRBD2 (6 bases). There are 17 residues in the CDR3. Trimming stripped 3 bases from V and 5 bases from J, with 19 bases between. CDR1 is SGHVS, CDR2 FNYEAQ, per germline.

The chain carries TRBV9 and TRBJ2-2; a possible D gene is TRBD1 (6 bases). With 5 bases removed from V and 3 bases from J, the gap between germline ends came to 17 bases. The CDR3 extends over 16 amino acids. Germline CDR1 is SGDLS and CDR2 is YYNGEE. The CDR3 nucleotides read TGTGCCAGCAGTTCAGGGAGCCCAGGGGACACCGGGGAGCTGTTTTTT. The encoded protein is CASSSGSPGDTGELFF.

This chain links TRBV27 with TRBJ2-7, with 11 bases lining up with TRBD2. CDR3 length: 15 amino acids. The germline V gene encodes CDR1 MNHEY and CDR2 SMNVEV (reference sequence). V dropped 5 bases and J dropped 2; count of bases not matched to a gene: 5. CDR3 amino acids: CASSPLSGRAYEQYF. Written as DNA, the CDR3 is TGTGCCAGCAGTCCTCTTAGCGGGAGGGCCTACGAGCAGTACTTC.